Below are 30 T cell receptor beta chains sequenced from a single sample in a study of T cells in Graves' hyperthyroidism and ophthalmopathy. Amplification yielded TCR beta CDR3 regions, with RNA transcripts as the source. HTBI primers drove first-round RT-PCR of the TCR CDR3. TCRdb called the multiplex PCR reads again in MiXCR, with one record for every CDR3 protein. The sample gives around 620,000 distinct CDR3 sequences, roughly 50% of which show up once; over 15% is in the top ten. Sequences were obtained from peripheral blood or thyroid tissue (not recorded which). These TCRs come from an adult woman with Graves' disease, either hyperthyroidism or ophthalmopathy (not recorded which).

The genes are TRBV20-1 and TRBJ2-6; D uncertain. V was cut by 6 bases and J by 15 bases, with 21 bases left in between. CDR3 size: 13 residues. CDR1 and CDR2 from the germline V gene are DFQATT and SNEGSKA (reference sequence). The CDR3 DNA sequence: TGCAGTGCCGTATCGGCCCTTACAGAGGACCTGACTTTC. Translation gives CSAVSALTEDLTF.

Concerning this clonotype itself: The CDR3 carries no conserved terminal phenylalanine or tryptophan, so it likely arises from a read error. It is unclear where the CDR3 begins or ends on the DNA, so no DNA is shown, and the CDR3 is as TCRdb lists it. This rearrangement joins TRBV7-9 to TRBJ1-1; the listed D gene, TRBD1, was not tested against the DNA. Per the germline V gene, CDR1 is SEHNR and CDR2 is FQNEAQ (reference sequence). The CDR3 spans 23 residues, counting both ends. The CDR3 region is CASSPDSRSYEQYFGPGVTEAFL.

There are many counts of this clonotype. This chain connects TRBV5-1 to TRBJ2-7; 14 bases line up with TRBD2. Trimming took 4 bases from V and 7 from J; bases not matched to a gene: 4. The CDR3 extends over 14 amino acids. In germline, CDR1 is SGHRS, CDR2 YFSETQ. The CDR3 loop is CASSPGTSGSEQYF. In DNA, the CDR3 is TGCGCCAGCAGCCCTGGGACTAGCGGGAGTGAGCAGTACTTC.

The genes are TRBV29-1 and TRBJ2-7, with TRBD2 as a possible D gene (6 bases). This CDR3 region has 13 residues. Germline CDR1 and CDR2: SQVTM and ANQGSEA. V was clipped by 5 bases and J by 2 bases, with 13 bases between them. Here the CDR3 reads CSVRGGLTYEQYF. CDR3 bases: TGCAGCGTTAGGGGAGGACTTACCTACGAGCAGTACTTC.

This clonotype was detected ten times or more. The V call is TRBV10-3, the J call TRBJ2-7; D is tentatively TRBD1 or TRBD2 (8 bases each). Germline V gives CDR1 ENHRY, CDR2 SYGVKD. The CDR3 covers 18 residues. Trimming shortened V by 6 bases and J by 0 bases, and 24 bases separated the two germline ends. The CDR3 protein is CAISGRVQGGPSSYEQYF. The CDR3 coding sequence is TGTGCCATCAGCGGGAGGGTACAGGGGGGACCTAGCTCCTACGAGCAGTACTTC.

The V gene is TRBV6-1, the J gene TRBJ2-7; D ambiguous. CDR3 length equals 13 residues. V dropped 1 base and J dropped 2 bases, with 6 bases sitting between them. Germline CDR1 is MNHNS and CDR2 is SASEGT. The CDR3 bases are TGTGCCAGCAGTGAAGGGTTGGCCTACGAGCAGTACTTC. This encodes CASSEGLAYEQYF.

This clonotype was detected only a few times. The CDR3 reads CAWRWGDYGYTF. CDR3 in DNA: TGTGCCTGGAGATGGGGAGACTATGGCTACACCTTC. The V call is TRBV30, the J call TRBJ1-2; no definite D call. This CDR3 has 12 residues. Germline-derived CDR1 and CDR2 are GTSNPN and SVGIG (reference sequence). The V end lost 3 bases, the J end lost 3 bases, and 8 bases lay between the germline ends.

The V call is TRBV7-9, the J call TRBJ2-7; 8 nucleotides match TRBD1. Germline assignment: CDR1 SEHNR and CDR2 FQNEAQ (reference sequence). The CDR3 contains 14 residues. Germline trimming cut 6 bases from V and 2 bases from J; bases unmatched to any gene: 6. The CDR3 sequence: CASRAQGEAYEQYF. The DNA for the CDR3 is TGTGCCAGCAGAGCACAGGGGGAAGCCTACGAGCAGTACTTC.

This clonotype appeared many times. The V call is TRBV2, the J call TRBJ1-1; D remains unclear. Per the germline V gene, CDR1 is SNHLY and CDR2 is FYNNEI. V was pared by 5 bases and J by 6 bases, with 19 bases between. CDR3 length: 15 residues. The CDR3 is CASSLSDPQVAEAFF. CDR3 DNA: TGTGCCAGCAGTCTTTCCGACCCCCAGGTGGCTGAAGCTTTCTTT.

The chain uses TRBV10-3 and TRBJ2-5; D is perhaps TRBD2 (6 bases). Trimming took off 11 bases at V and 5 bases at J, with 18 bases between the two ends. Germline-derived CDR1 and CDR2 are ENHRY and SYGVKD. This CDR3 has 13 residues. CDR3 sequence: CAQEAGMMETQYF. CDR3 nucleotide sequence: TGTGCCCAAGAGGCGGGGATGATGGAGACCCAGTACTTC.

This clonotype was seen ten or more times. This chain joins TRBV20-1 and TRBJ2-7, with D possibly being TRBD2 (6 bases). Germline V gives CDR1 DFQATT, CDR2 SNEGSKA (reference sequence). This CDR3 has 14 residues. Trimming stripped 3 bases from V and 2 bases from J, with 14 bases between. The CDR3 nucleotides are TGCAGTGCTAGCCCCCGGGAGCGAACCTACGAGCAGTACTTC. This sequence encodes CSASPRERTYEQYF.

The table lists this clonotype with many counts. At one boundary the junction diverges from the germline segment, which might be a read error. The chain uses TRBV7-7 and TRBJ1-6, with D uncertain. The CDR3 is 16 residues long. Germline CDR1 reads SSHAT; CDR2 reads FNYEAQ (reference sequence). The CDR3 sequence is CASSFRWETYNSPLHF. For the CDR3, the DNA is TGTGCTAGCAGCTTTCGCTGGGAGACCTATAATTCACCCCTCCACTTT.

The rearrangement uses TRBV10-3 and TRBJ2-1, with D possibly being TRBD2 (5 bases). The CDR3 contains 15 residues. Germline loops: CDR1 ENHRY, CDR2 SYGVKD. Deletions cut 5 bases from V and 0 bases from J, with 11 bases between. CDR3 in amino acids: CAISPQADSYNEQFF. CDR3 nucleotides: TGTGCCATCAGTCCCCAAGCGGACTCCTACAATGAGCAGTTCTTC.

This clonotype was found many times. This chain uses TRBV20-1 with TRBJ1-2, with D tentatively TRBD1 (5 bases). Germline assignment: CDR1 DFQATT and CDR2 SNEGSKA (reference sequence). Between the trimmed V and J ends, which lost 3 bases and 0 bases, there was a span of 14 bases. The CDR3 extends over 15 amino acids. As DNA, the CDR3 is TGCAGTGCTAGGGACTGGGTGGGGGCTAACTATGGCTACACCTTC. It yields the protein CSARDWVGANYGYTF.

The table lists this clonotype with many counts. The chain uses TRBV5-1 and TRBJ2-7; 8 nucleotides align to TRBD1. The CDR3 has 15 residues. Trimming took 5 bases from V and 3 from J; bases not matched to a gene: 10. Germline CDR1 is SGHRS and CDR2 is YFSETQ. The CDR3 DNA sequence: TGCGCCAGCAGAAAAACCGGGACAGGCTACTACGAGCAGTACTTC. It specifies CASRKTGTGYYEQYF. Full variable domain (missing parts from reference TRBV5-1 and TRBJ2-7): KAGVTQTPRYLIKTRGQQVTLSCSPISGHRSVSWYQQTPGQGLQFLFEYFSETQRNKGNFPGRFSGRQFSNSRSEMNVSTLELGDSALYLCASRKTGTGYYEQYFGPGTRLTVT.

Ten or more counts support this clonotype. The CDR3 is CASSPGEYQETQYF. CDR3 nucleotide sequence: TGTGCCAGTAGCCCAGGGGAGTACCAAGAGACCCAGTACTTC. This sequence joins TRBV19 and TRBJ2-5; a possible D gene is TRBD1 (6 bases). With 6 bases removed from V and 0 bases from J, the gap between germline ends came to 11 bases. Germline CDR1 and CDR2: LNHDA and SQIVND (reference sequence). This CDR3 has 14 residues.

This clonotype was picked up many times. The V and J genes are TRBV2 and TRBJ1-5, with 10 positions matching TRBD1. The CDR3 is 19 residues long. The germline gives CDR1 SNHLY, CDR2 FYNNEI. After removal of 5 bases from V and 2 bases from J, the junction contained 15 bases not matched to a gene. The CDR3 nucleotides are TGTGCCAGCAGTTCATCCCGGGACAGGGGTGAGTTGGGCAATCAGCCCCAGCATTTT. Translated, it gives CASSSSRDRGELGNQPQHF.

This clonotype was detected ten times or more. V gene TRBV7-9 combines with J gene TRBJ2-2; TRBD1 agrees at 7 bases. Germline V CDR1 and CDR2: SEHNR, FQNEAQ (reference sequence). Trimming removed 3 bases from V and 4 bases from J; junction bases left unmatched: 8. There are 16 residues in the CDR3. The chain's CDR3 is CASSLPKRTGTGELFF. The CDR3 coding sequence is TGTGCCAGCAGCTTGCCGAAAAGGACAGGCACCGGGGAGCTGTTTTTT. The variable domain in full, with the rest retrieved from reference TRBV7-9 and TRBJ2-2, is DTGVSQNPRHKITKRGQNVTFRCDPISEHNRLYWYRQTLGQGPEFLTYFQNEAQLEKSRLLSDRFSAERPKGSFSTLEIQRTEQGDSAMYLCASSLPKRTGTGELFFGEGSRLTVL.

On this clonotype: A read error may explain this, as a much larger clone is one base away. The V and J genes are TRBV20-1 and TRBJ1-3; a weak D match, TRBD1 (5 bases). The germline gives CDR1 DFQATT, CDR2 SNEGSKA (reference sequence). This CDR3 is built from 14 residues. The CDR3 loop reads CSAGGGMNGNTICF. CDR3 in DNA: TGCAGTGCTGGGGGGGGAATGAATGGAAACACCATATGTTTT.

The CDR3 protein is CSVEVGRGRGTEAFF. The CDR3 nucleotides read TGCAGCGTTGAAGTAGGCAGGGGGCGCGGCACTGAAGCTTTCTTT. The V gene is TRBV29-1, the J gene TRBJ1-1; 8 positions agree with TRBD1. The CDR3 runs to 15 residues. Trimming took 1 base from V and 4 from J; bases not matched to a gene: 8. CDR1 SQVTM and CDR2 ANQGSEA come from the germline V gene.

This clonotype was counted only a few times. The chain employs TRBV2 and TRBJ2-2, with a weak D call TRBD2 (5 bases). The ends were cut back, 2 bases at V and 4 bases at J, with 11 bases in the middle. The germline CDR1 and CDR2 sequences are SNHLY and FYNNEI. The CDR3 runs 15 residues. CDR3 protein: CASSERTRSTGELFF. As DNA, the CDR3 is TGTGCCAGCAGTGAAAGGACTCGGAGCACCGGGGAGCTGTTTTTT. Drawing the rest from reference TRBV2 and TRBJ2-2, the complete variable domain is EPEVTQTPSHQVTQMGQEVILRCVPISNHLYFYWYRQILGQKVEFLVSFYNNEISEKSEIFDDQFSVERPDGSNFTLKIRSTKLEDSAMYFCASSERTRSTGELFFGEGSRLTVL.

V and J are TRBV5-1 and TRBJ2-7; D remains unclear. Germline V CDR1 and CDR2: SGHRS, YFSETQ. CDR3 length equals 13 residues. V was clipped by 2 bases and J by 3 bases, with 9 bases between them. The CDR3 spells CASSFLSDYEQYF. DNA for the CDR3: TGCGCCAGCAGCTTCCTGTCTGACTACGAGCAGTACTTC.

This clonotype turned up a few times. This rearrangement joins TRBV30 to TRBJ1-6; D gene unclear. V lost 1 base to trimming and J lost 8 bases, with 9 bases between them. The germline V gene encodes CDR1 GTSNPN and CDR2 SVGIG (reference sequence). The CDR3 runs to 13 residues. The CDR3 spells CAWSGRTDSPLHF. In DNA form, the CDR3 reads TGTGCCTGGAGTGGGAGAACAGATTCACCCCTCCACTTT.

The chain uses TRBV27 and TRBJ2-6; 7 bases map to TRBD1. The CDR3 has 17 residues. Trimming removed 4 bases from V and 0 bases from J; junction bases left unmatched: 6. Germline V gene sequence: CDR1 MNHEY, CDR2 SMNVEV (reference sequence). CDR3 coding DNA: TGTGCCAGCAGTTCCGGGACAGCAAACTCTGGGGCCAACGTCCTGACTTTC. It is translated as CASSSGTANSGANVLTF.

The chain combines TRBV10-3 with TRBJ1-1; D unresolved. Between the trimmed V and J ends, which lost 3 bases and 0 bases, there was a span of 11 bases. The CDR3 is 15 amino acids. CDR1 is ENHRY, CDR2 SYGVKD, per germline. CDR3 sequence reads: CAISDFGPMNTEAFF. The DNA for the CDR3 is TGTGCCATCAGTGATTTCGGGCCGATGAACACTGAAGCTTTCTTT.

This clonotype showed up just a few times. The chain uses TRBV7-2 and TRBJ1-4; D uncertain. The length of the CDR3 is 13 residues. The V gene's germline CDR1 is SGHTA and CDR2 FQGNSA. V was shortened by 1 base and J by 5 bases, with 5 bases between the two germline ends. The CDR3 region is CASSLDPNEKLFF. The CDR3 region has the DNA TGTGCCAGCAGCTTAGACCCGAATGAAAAACTGTTTTTT.

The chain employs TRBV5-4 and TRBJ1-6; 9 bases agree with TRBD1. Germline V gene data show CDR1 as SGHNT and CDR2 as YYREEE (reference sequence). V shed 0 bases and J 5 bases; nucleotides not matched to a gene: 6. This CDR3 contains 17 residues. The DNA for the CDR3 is TGTGCCAGCAGCTTGGTAGGGGGGACAGGGAATAATTCACCCCTCCACTTT. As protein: CASSLVGGTGNNSPLHF.

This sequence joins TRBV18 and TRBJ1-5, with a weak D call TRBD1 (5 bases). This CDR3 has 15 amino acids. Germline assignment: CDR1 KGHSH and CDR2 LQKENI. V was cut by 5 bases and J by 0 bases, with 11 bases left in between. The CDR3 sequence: CASSAGQNSNQPQHF. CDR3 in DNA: TGTGCCAGCTCAGCTGGACAAAATAGCAATCAGCCCCAGCATTTT.

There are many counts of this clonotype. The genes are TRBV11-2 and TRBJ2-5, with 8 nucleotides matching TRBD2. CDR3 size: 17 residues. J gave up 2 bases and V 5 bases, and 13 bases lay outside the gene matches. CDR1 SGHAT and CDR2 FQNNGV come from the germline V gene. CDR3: CASSPGFTLAGQETQYF. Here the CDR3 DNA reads TGTGCCAGCAGCCCGGGCTTCACCTTAGCGGGACAAGAGACCCAGTACTTC.

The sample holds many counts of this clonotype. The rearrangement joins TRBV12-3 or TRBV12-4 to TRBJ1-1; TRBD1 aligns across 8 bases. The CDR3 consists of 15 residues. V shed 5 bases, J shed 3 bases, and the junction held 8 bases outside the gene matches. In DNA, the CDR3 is TGTGCCAGCAGTAAGCCAGGGGGCGCCCACACTGAAGCTTTCTTT. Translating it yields CASSKPGGAHTEAFF.